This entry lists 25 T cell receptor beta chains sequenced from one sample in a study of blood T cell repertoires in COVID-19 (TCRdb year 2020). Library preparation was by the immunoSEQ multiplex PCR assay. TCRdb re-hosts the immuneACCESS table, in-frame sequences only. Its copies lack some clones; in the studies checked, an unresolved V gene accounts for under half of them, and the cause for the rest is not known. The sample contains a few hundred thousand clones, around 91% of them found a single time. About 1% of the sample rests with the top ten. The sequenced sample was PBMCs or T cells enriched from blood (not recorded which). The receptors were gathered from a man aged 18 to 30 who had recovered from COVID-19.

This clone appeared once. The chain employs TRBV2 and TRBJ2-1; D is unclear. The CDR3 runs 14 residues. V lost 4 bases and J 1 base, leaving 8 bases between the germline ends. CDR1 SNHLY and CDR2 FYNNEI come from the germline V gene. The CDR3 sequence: CASSVSKSYNEQFF. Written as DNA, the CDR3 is TGTGCCAGCAGTGTGAGTAAGTCCTACAATGAGCAGTTCTTC.

DNA for the CDR3: TGCGCCAGCAGCCAAGAGGGGGCGGGTCAGCCCCAGCATTTT. It is translated as CASSQEGAGQPQHF. This sequence joins TRBV4-1 and TRBJ1-5, with a tentative D call TRBD1 (6 bases). Germline V gives CDR1 MGHRA, CDR2 YSYEKL. The CDR3 covers 14 residues. Trimming took off 0 bases at V and 6 bases at J, with 9 bases between the two ends.

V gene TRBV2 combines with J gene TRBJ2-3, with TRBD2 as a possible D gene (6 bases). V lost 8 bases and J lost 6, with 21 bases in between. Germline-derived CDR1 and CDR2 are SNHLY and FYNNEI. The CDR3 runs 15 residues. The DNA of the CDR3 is TGTGCCAGCCAAAGATCGACTAGAACTCTGGATACGCAGTATTTT. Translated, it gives CASQRSTRTLDTQYF.

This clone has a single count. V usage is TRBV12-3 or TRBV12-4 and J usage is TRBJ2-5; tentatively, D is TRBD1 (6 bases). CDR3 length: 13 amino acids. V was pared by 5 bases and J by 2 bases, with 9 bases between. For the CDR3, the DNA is TGTGCCAGCAGTAGACAGGTTCAAGAGACCCAGTACTTC. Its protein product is CASSRQVQETQYF.

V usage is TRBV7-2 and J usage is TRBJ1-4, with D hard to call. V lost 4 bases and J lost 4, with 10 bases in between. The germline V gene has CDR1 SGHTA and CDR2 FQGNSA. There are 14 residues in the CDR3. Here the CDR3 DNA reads TGTGCCAGCAGCTCAGGATCGGTTAATGAAAAACTGTTTTTT. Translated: CASSSGSVNEKLFF.

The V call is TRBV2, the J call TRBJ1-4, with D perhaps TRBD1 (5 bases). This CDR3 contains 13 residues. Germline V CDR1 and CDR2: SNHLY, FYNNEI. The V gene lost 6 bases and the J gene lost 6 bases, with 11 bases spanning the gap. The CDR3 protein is CASRRGVDEKLFF. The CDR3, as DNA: TGTGCCAGCAGGCGGGGGGTAGATGAAAAACTGTTTTTT.

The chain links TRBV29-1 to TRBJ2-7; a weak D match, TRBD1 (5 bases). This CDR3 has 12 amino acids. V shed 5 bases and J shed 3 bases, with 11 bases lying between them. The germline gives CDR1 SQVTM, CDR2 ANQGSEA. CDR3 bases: TGCAGCGTTTACGCAGGGAACTACGAGCAGTACTTC. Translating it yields CSVYAGNYEQYF.

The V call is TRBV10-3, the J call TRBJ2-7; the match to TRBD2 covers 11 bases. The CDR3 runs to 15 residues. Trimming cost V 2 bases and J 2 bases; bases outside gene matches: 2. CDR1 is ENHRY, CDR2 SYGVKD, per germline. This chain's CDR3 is CAISEGTSGPYEQYF. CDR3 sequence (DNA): TGTGCCATCAGTGAGGGGACTAGCGGACCCTACGAGCAGTACTTC.

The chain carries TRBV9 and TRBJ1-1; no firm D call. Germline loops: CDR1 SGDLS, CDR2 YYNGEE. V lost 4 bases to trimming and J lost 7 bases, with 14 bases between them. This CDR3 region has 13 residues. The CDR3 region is CASSTTEDGEAFF. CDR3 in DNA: TGTGCCAGCAGCACGACCGAGGATGGTGAAGCTTTCTTT.

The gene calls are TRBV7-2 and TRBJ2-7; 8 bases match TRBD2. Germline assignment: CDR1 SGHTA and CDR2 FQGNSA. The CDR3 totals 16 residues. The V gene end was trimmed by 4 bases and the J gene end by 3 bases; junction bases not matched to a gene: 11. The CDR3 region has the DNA TGTGCCAGCAGCTCAACTGGGACTAGTCAGGTCTACGAGCAGTACTTC. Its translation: CASSSTGTSQVYEQYF.

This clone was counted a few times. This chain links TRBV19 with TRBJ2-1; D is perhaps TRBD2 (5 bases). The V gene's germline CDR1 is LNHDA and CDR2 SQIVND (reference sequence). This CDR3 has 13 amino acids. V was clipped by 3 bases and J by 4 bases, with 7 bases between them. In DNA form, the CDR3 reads TGTGCCAGTAGTATGAGGACTTACAATGAGCAGTTCTTC. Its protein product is CASSMRTYNEQFF.

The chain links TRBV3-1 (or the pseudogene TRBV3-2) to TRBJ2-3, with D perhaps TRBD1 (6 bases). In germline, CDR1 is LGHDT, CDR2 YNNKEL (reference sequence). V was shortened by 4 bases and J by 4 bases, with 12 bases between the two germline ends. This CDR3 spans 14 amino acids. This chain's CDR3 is CASSPRGGPDTQYF. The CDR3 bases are TGTGCCAGCAGCCCCCGTGGGGGCCCAGATACGCAGTATTTT.

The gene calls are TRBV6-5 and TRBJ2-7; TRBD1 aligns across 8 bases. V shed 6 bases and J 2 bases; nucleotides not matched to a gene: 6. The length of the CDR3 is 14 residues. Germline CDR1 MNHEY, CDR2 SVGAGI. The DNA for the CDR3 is TGTGCCAGCAGAAACGGACAGGGCCCCTACGAGCAGTACTTC. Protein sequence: CASRNGQGPYEQYF.

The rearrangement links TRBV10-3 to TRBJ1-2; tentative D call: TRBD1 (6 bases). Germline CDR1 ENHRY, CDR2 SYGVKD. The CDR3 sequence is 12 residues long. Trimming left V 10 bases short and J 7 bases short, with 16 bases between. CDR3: CATRGGASGYTF. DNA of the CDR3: TGTGCCACTAGGGGGGGGGCTAGTGGCTACACCTTC.

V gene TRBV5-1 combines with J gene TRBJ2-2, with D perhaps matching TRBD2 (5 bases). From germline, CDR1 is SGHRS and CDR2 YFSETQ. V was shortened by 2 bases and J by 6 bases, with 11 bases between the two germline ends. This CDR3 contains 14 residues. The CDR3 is CASSFGEWAGELFF. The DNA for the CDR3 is TGCGCCAGCAGCTTCGGGGAATGGGCCGGGGAGCTGTTTTTT. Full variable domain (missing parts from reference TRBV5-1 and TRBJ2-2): KAGVTQTPRYLIKTRGQQVTLSCSPISGHRSVSWYQQTPGQGLQFLFEYFSETQRNKGNFPGRFSGRQFSNSRSEMNVSTLELGDSALYLCASSFGEWAGELFFGEGSRLTVL.

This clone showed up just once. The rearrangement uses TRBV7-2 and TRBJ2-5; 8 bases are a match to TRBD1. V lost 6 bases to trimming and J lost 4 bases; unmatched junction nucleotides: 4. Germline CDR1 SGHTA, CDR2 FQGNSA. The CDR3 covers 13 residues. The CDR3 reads CASSADRGETQYF. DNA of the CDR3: TGTGCCAGCAGTGCCGACAGGGGAGAGACCCAGTACTTC.

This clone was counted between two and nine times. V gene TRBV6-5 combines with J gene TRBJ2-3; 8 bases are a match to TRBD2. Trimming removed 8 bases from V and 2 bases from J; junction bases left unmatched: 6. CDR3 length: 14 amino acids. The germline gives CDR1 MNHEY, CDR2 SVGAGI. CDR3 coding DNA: TGTGCCAGCGAACTAGCGGAGTTCACAGATACGCAGTATTTT. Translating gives CASELAEFTDTQYF.

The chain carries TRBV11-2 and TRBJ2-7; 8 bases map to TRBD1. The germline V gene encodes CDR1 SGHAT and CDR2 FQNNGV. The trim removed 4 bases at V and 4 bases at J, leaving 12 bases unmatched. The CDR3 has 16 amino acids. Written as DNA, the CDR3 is TGTGCCAGCAGCTCAGGAGGCGGGACAGGTATTTACGAGCAGTACTTC. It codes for CASSSGGGTGIYEQYF.

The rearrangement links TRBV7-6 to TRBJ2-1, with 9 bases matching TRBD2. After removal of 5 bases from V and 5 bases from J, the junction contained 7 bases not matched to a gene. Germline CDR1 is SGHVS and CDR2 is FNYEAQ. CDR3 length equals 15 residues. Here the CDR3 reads CASSPRLAADNEQFF. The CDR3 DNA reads TGTGCCAGCAGCCCTAGACTAGCGGCGGACAATGAGCAGTTCTTC.

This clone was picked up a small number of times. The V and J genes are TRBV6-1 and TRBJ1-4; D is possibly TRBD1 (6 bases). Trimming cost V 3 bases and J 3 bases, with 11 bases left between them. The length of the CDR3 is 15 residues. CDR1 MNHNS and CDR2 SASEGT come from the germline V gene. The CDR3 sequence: CASSDRGGANEKLFF. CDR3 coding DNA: TGTGCCAGCAGTGACCGGGGGGGCGCTAATGAAAAACTGTTTTTT.

This CDR3 reads CASSQRMPGEARNEQFF. The CDR3 DNA sequence: TGTGCCAGCTCCCAACGAATGCCCGGAGAGGCAAGGAATGAGCAGTTCTTC. V gene TRBV18 combines with J gene TRBJ2-1; no reliable D call. Germline assignment: CDR1 KGHSH and CDR2 LQKENI. The V end lost 6 bases, the J end lost 7 bases, and 25 bases lay between the germline ends. The CDR3 spans 17 residues.

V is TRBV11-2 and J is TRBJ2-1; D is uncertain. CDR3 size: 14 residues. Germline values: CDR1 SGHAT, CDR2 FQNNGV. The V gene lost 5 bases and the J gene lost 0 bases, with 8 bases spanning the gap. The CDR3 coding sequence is TGTGCCAGCAGCCCTCCGAGCTCCTACAATGAGCAGTTCTTC. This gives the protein CASSPPSSYNEQFF. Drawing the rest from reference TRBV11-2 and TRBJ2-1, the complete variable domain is EAGVAQSPRYKIIEKRQSVAFWCNPISGHATLYWYQQILGQGPKLLIQFQNNGVVDDSQLPKDRFSAERLKGVDSTLKIQPAKLEDSAVYLCASSPPSSYNEQFFGPGTRLTVL.

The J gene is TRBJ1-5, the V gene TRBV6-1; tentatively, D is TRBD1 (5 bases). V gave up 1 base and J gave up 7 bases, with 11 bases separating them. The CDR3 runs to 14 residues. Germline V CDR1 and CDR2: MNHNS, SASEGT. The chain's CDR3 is CASSEGAGKQPQHF. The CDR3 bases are TGTGCCAGCAGTGAAGGCGCAGGGAAGCAGCCCCAGCATTTT.

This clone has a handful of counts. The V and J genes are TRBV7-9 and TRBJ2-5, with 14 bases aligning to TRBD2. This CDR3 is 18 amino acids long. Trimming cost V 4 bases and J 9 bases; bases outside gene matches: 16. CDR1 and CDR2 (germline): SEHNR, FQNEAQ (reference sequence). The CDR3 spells CASSSSGTSGGRIRAQYF. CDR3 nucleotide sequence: TGTGCCAGCAGCTCTAGTGGGACTAGCGGGGGCCGGATTAGGGCCCAGTACTTC.

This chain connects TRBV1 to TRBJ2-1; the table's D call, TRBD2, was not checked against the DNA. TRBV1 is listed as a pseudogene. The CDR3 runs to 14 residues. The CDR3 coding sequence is TGCACCAGCAGCCCTAGTTTAAACTACAATGAGCAGTTCTTC. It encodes CTSSPSLNYNEQFF.